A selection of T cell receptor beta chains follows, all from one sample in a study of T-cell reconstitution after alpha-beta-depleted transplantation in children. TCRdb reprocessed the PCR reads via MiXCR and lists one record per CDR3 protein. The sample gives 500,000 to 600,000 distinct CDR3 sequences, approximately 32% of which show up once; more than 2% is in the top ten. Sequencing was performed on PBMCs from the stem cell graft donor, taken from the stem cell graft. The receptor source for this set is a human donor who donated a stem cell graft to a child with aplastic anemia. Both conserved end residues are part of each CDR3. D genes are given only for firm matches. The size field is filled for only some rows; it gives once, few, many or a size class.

CDR3 DNA: TGTGCCAGCAGTGGCCGGGACAGGGGATTTGGCACAGATACGCAGTATTTT; CDR3 protein: CASSGRDRGFGTDTQYF; clone size: few; D gene: TRBD1; V gene: TRBV12-3/TRBV12-4; J gene: TRBJ2-3
CDR3 DNA: TGTGCCACCAGCAGAGATCAGGGGGCAGATACGCAGTATTTT; CDR3 protein: CATSRDQGADTQYF; clone size: NA; D gene: TRBD1; V gene: TRBV15; J gene: TRBJ2-3
CDR3 DNA: TGTGCCAGCAGCCGGGAGCGGGGAGTATACAATGAGCAGTTCTTC; CDR3 protein: CASSRERGVYNEQFF; clone size: few; D gene: TRBD2; V gene: TRBV11-2; J gene: TRBJ2-1
CDR3 DNA: TGCAGTGCTCCCGGGCGGGAGACCCAGTACTTC; CDR3 protein: CSAPGRETQYF; clone size: NA; D gene: NA; V gene: TRBV20-1; J gene: TRBJ2-5
CDR3 DNA: TGCAGTGCTAGTGGACTAGCAGCTGGGGAGACCCAGTACTTC; CDR3 protein: CSASGLAAGETQYF; clone size: few; D gene: TRBD2; V gene: TRBV20-1; J gene: TRBJ2-5
CDR3 DNA: TGCAGCGTTGAGGGGGTAGCGGGAGAGGCACAGGAGTACTTC; CDR3 protein: CSVEGVAGEAQEYF; clone size: NA; D gene: TRBD2; V gene: TRBV29-1; J gene: TRBJ2-5
CDR3 DNA: TGTGCCAGCAGCGTATATGGGGGAGCCGGGTTGTACGAGCAGTACTTC; CDR3 protein: CASSVYGGAGLYEQYF; clone size: few; D gene: NA; V gene: TRBV9; J gene: TRBJ2-7
CDR3 DNA: TGTGCCAGCAGTTTAGCTAGCTTAAAGACCCAGTACTTC; CDR3 protein: CASSLASLKTQYF; clone size: NA; D gene: NA; V gene: TRBV12-3/TRBV12-4; J gene: TRBJ2-5
CDR3 DNA: TGCAGTGCTAGAGTTTATCGGGGCAGCACTGAAGCTTTCTTT; CDR3 protein: CSARVYRGSTEAFF; clone size: few; D gene: NA; V gene: TRBV20-1; J gene: TRBJ1-1
CDR3 DNA: TGCAGCGTTGAGGATAGCAATCAGCCCCAGCATTTT; CDR3 protein: CSVEDSNQPQHF; clone size: NA; D gene: NA; V gene: TRBV29-1; J gene: TRBJ1-5
CDR3 DNA: TGCGCCAGCAGCAGGACAGGGGCCGAAAAACTGTTTTTT; CDR3 protein: CASSRTGAEKLFF; clone size: NA; D gene: TRBD1; V gene: TRBV4-3; J gene: TRBJ1-4
CDR3 DNA: TGTGCCAGCAGCTTAGGGGGAAGTATGGACTATGGCTACACCTTC; CDR3 protein: CASSLGGSMDYGYTF; clone size: few; D gene: NA; V gene: TRBV7-2; J gene: TRBJ1-2
CDR3 DNA: TGTGCCAGCAGCGTAGTCCCAGATGTTGAGGATACGCAGTATTTT; CDR3 protein: CASSVVPDVEDTQYF; clone size: NA; D gene: NA; V gene: TRBV9; J gene: TRBJ2-3
CDR3 DNA: TGCAGCGTTGACCCGGGACTAGCGGGAACGACCGGGGAGCTGTTTTTT; CDR3 protein: CSVDPGLAGTTGELFF; clone size: few; D gene: TRBD2; V gene: TRBV29-1; J gene: TRBJ2-2
CDR3 DNA: TGTGCCAGCAGCTTGTACCAGCGGGAGGAGTATGAGCAGTTCTTC; CDR3 protein: CASSLYQREEYEQFF; clone size: NA; D gene: TRBD2; V gene: TRBV5-4; J gene: TRBJ2-1
CDR3 DNA: TGTGCCAGCAGCTGGGGACGGAGCTCCTACAATGAGCAGTTCTTC; CDR3 protein: CASSWGRSSYNEQFF; clone size: NA; D gene: NA; V gene: TRBV5-6; J gene: TRBJ2-1
CDR3 DNA: TGTGCCAGTAGAGGTTTAGGACTAGCGGGGTACAATGAGCAGTTCTTC; CDR3 protein: CASRGLGLAGYNEQFF; clone size: NA; D gene: TRBD2; V gene: TRBV27; J gene: TRBJ2-1
CDR3 DNA: TGTGCCAGCTCCCCTGGGCAAGGGGATAGGGCTGAAGCTTTCTTT; CDR3 protein: CASSPGQGDRAEAFF; clone size: NA; D gene: NA; V gene: TRBV18; J gene: TRBJ1-1
CDR3 DNA: TGCGCCAGCAGCTTGCATCTAGCGGGAGGTATGAGCAATGAGCAGTTCTTC; CDR3 protein: CASSLHLAGGMSNEQFF; clone size: NA; D gene: TRBD2; V gene: TRBV5-1; J gene: TRBJ2-1
CDR3 DNA: TGCGCCAGCAGCCAAGATTTGGCACTACGGAAAGGAAACACCATATATTTT; CDR3 protein: CASSQDLALRKGNTIYF; clone size: few; D gene: NA; V gene: TRBV4-3; J gene: TRBJ1-3
CDR3 DNA: TGTGCCAGCGGTCATTGGACAGGGAGCAACTATGGCTACACCTTC; CDR3 protein: CASGHWTGSNYGYTF; clone size: few; D gene: TRBD1; V gene: TRBV12-3/TRBV12-4; J gene: TRBJ1-2
CDR3 DNA: TGCGCCAGCAGCACAGGGGGTACCTCGGGAGAGACCCAGTACTTC; CDR3 protein: CASSTGGTSGETQYF; clone size: many; D gene: TRBD1; V gene: TRBV5-1; J gene: TRBJ2-5
CDR3 DNA: TGTGCCAGCAGCGTCGCTAGCGGGATTCTAAATGAGCAGTTCTTC; CDR3 protein: CASSVASGILNEQFF; clone size: NA; D gene: TRBD2; V gene: TRBV2; J gene: TRBJ2-1
CDR3 DNA: TGCAGTGCTAGAGATCCAGCCAGGGACAATGAGCAGTTCTTC; CDR3 protein: CSARDPARDNEQFF; clone size: NA; D gene: NA; V gene: TRBV20-1; J gene: TRBJ2-1
CDR3 DNA: TGTGCCTGGAACAGGGGTTATAGCAATCAGCCCCAGCATTTT; CDR3 protein: CAWNRGYSNQPQHF; clone size: NA; D gene: TRBD1; V gene: TRBV30; J gene: TRBJ1-5
CDR3 DNA: TGCGCGCCTAGCGGGAACACCGGGGAGCTGTTTTTT; CDR3 protein: CAPSGNTGELFF; clone size: many; D gene: TRBD2; V gene: TRBV20-1; J gene: TRBJ2-2
CDR3 DNA: TGTGCCAGCAAAAACCCGGGACAGGGGGCGACTGAAGCTTTCTTT; CDR3 protein: CASKNPGQGATEAFF; clone size: few; D gene: TRBD1; V gene: TRBV6-1; J gene: TRBJ1-1